These T cell receptor beta chains were read from a single sample in a study of cytomegalovirus exposure and HLA in healthy donors. Measured with immunoSEQ multiplex PCR; TCRdb has only the in-frame clones, and not every one. The table shows 89,000 or so clones, with 70% to 80% occurring only once. The specimen was PBMCs. The receptors were gathered from a man in his late teens or twenties in good health and CMV-seropositive. CDR3s include the opening cysteine and the closing phenylalanine or tryptophan. The order of the fields is J gene, D gene, V gene, clone size, CDR3 DNA, CDR3 protein. The D gene is left open where the match is weak. Only some rows state a clone size, as once, few, many or a class for expanded clones.

j_gene: TRBJ2-7; d_gene: TRBD2; v_gene: TRBV5-4; abundance: NA; CDR3nt: TGTGCCAGCAGCTTCGCTAGCGGGAGCTACGAGCAGTACTTC; CDR3aa: CASSFASGSYEQYF
j_gene: TRBJ2-1; d_gene: NA; v_gene: TRBV6-1; abundance: NA; CDR3nt: TGTGCCAGCAGTGACCCTCGGCGGGTTGGTACGAATGAGCAGTTCTTC; CDR3aa: CASSDPRRVGTNEQFF
j_gene: TRBJ2-7; d_gene: NA; v_gene: TRBV9; abundance: NA; CDR3nt: TGTGCCAGCAGCGCTTCCTACGAGCAGTACTTC; CDR3aa: CASSASYEQYF
j_gene: TRBJ2-1; d_gene: NA; v_gene: TRBV7-2; abundance: NA; CDR3nt: TGTGCCAGCAGCTACTACGGGTCCTCCAGGGGCAATGAGCAGTTCTTC; CDR3aa: CASSYYGSSRGNEQFF
j_gene: TRBJ2-7; d_gene: NA; v_gene: TRBV28; abundance: NA; CDR3nt: TGTGCCAGCAGTTTTTTGGACGGGGGCTCCTACGAGCAGTACTTC; CDR3aa: CASSFLDGGSYEQYF
j_gene: TRBJ1-2; d_gene: NA; v_gene: TRBV25-1; abundance: NA; CDR3nt: TGTGCCAGCAGTGAATATGGGACAAACTATGGCTACACCTTC; CDR3aa: CASSEYGTNYGYTF
j_gene: TRBJ2-7; d_gene: NA; v_gene: TRBV7-7; abundance: few; CDR3nt: TGTGCCAGCAGCTTAGCGCCAGGGGCCTACGAGCAGTACTTC; CDR3aa: CASSLAPGAYEQYF
j_gene: TRBJ2-2; d_gene: TRBD2; v_gene: TRBV9; abundance: NA; CDR3nt: TGTGCCAGCAGCGAGCCCCTGACTAGCGGGGGTCCCGGGGAGCTGTTTTTT; CDR3aa: CASSEPLTSGGPGELFF
j_gene: TRBJ2-1; d_gene: NA; v_gene: TRBV28; abundance: NA; CDR3nt: TGTGCCAGCAGTTTACGTCCCCTCGGGAATGAGCAGTTCTTC; CDR3aa: CASSLRPLGNEQFF
j_gene: TRBJ2-1; d_gene: TRBD2; v_gene: TRBV7-7; abundance: NA; CDR3nt: TGTGCCAGCAGCTTGTCTAGCGGGGGTTCCTACAATGAGCAGTTCTTC; CDR3aa: CASSLSSGGSYNEQFF
j_gene: TRBJ2-4; d_gene: NA; v_gene: TRBV28; abundance: few; CDR3nt: TGTGCCAGCAGTCCGTTGGGCACTTCGGTAGCCAAAAACATTCAGTACTTC; CDR3aa: CASSPLGTSVAKNIQYF
j_gene: TRBJ1-5; d_gene: TRBD1; v_gene: TRBV7-2; abundance: NA; CDR3nt: TGTGCCAGCAGCTCGACGACAGGGGCAAATCAGCCCCAGCATTTT; CDR3aa: CASSSTTGANQPQHF
j_gene: TRBJ2-1; d_gene: NA; v_gene: TRBV9; abundance: NA; CDR3nt: TGTGCCAGCAGCGTAGAAAGAATGGGCGCTCCGGGGAGGGAGCAGTTCTTC; CDR3aa: CASSVERMGAPGREQFF
j_gene: TRBJ2-2; d_gene: TRBD1; v_gene: TRBV5-6; abundance: NA; CDR3nt: TGTGCCAGCAGGCCCGGGACAGGGGAAACCGGGGAGCTGTTTTTT; CDR3aa: CASRPGTGETGELFF
j_gene: TRBJ2-1; d_gene: NA; v_gene: TRBV7-3; abundance: NA; CDR3nt: TGTGCCAGCAGCCGAACAGGGCGCCATGAGCAGTTCTTC; CDR3aa: CASSRTGRHEQFF
j_gene: TRBJ1-2; d_gene: NA; v_gene: TRBV6-1; abundance: NA; CDR3nt: TGTGCCAGCAGTGAAGCGCTAGGCACAGGGAGGGTTAGCTACACCTTC; CDR3aa: CASSEALGTGRVSYTF
j_gene: TRBJ2-7; d_gene: TRBD1; v_gene: TRBV5-4; abundance: NA; CDR3nt: TGTGCCAGCAGCTCCCCGGACAGGCACTCCTACGAGCAGTACTTC; CDR3aa: CASSSPDRHSYEQYF
j_gene: TRBJ1-1; d_gene: TRBD1; v_gene: TRBV18; abundance: NA; CDR3nt: TGTGCCAGCTCAGAGGGACAGGGGAACACTGAAGCTTTCTTT; CDR3aa: CASSEGQGNTEAFF
j_gene: TRBJ1-2; d_gene: NA; v_gene: TRBV7-9; abundance: NA; CDR3nt: TGTGCCAGCCAAAGAGGGAGGCTTAACTATGGCTACACCTTC; CDR3aa: CASQRGRLNYGYTF
j_gene: TRBJ2-5; d_gene: NA; v_gene: TRBV7-7; abundance: NA; CDR3nt: TGTGCCAGCAGCAGGACAGGGCGGGAGGAGACCCAGTACTTC; CDR3aa: CASSRTGREETQYF
j_gene: TRBJ2-3; d_gene: NA; v_gene: TRBV15; abundance: NA; CDR3nt: TGTGCCACCAGCAGTCCAGGGAACCCCGGAGATACGCAGTATTTT; CDR3aa: CATSSPGNPGDTQYF
j_gene: TRBJ1-1; d_gene: TRBD1; v_gene: TRBV9; abundance: NA; CDR3nt: TGTGCCAGCAGCCCCAGACAGGGAGTGAACACTGAAGCTTTCTTT; CDR3aa: CASSPRQGVNTEAFF
j_gene: TRBJ2-2; d_gene: TRBD1; v_gene: TRBV9; abundance: NA; CDR3nt: TGTGCCAGCAGCTTCAGGACAGGGATAGGCACCGGGGAGCTGTTTTTT; CDR3aa: CASSFRTGIGTGELFF
j_gene: TRBJ1-2; d_gene: NA; v_gene: TRBV5-1; abundance: NA; CDR3nt: TGCGCCAGCAGCTCTGGCGGAGCTAACTATGGCTACACCTTC; CDR3aa: CASSSGGANYGYTF
j_gene: TRBJ1-6; d_gene: TRBD1; v_gene: TRBV6-5; abundance: NA; CDR3nt: TGTGCCAGCAGTTACGGGACAGATAGACCGAATTCACCCCTCCACTTT; CDR3aa: CASSYGTDRPNSPLHF
j_gene: TRBJ1-5; d_gene: TRBD1; v_gene: TRBV6-1; abundance: NA; CDR3nt: TGTGCCAGCAGTGGGCCGGGACAGATCGATAGCAATCAGCCCCAGCATTTT; CDR3aa: CASSGPGQIDSNQPQHF
j_gene: TRBJ2-5; d_gene: TRBD1; v_gene: TRBV2; abundance: NA; CDR3nt: TGTGCCAGCAGTGCCACTCCCAGGGGGGAGACCCAGTACTTC; CDR3aa: CASSATPRGETQYF
j_gene: TRBJ2-1; d_gene: TRBD1; v_gene: TRBV5-8; abundance: NA; CDR3nt: TGTGCCAGCAGCAGAGGACAGGGGAATTACAATGAGCAGTTCTTC; CDR3aa: CASSRGQGNYNEQFF
j_gene: TRBJ2-1; d_gene: NA; v_gene: TRBV5-4; abundance: NA; CDR3nt: TGTGCCAGCAGCTCGACCAGGGTGGATGAGCAGTTCTTC; CDR3aa: CASSSTRVDEQFF
j_gene: TRBJ1-6; d_gene: TRBD1; v_gene: TRBV5-4; abundance: once; CDR3nt: TGTGCCAGCAGCGCAGAGGACAGGGGGCATTCACCCCTCCACTTT; CDR3aa: CASSAEDRGHSPLHF
j_gene: TRBJ2-3; d_gene: NA; v_gene: TRBV6-5; abundance: NA; CDR3nt: TGTGCCAGCAGTTACGGGGGCCAGGGTGAAGATACGCAGTATTTT; CDR3aa: CASSYGGQGEDTQYF
j_gene: TRBJ1-6; d_gene: NA; v_gene: TRBV5-4; abundance: once; CDR3nt: TGTGCCAGCTCCGTTGGGGAGCCAGTTTCACCCCTCCACTTT; CDR3aa: CASSVGEPVSPLHF
j_gene: TRBJ1-1; d_gene: TRBD1; v_gene: TRBV9; abundance: NA; CDR3nt: TGTGCCAGCAGCGTAGAAGGGACAGGGAACACTGAAGCTTTCTTT; CDR3aa: CASSVEGTGNTEAFF
j_gene: TRBJ2-4; d_gene: TRBD1; v_gene: TRBV19; abundance: NA; CDR3nt: TGTGCCAGTAGTATTCGCAGAGGACAGGGTCCCAAAAACATTCAGTACTTC; CDR3aa: CASSIRRGQGPKNIQYF
j_gene: TRBJ2-1; d_gene: TRBD2; v_gene: TRBV4-2; abundance: NA; CDR3nt: TGTGCCAGCAGCCAAGGAGGTGTAGCGGGGGCAAATGAGCAGTTCTTC; CDR3aa: CASSQGGVAGANEQFF
j_gene: TRBJ2-5; d_gene: NA; v_gene: TRBV6-1; abundance: NA; CDR3nt: TGTGCCAGCAGTGAAACCCCGGCGACACAAGAGACCCAGTACTTC; CDR3aa: CASSETPATQETQYF
j_gene: TRBJ1-2; d_gene: TRBD1; v_gene: TRBV7-9; abundance: NA; CDR3nt: TGTGCCAGCAGCTCAGGCAGTCCTGGGACAGGCTATGGCTACACCTTC; CDR3aa: CASSSGSPGTGYGYTF
j_gene: TRBJ1-1; d_gene: NA; v_gene: TRBV27; abundance: NA; CDR3nt: TGTGCCAGCACCCTTGGAGGGAACACGAACACTGAAGCTTTCTTT; CDR3aa: CASTLGGNTNTEAFF
j_gene: TRBJ2-2; d_gene: NA; v_gene: TRBV5-1; abundance: once; CDR3nt: TGCGCCAGCAGCTTGTTTGCCGGGAACACCGGGGAGCTGTTTTTT; CDR3aa: CASSLFAGNTGELFF
j_gene: TRBJ2-7; d_gene: NA; v_gene: TRBV5-1; abundance: NA; CDR3nt: TGCGCCAGCAGCTTGTCTATGACAGGTTCGAGGATAGAGCAGTACTTC; CDR3aa: CASSLSMTGSRIEQYF
j_gene: TRBJ2-2; d_gene: TRBD2; v_gene: TRBV27; abundance: few; CDR3nt: TGTGCCAGCAGCGACTCTCCGGGGGGGCCTCACACCGGGGAGCTGTTTTTT; CDR3aa: CASSDSPGGPHTGELFF
j_gene: TRBJ1-2; d_gene: TRBD1; v_gene: TRBV7-9; abundance: NA; CDR3nt: TGTGCCAGCAGCACCGGACAGGGTATTAACTATGGCTACACCTTC; CDR3aa: CASSTGQGINYGYTF
j_gene: TRBJ1-6; d_gene: NA; v_gene: TRBV15; abundance: NA; CDR3nt: TGTGCCACCAGCAGAGAGGGCAGGGATTCAATCCGCTATAATTCACCCCTCCACTTT; CDR3aa: CATSREGRDSIRYNSPLHF
j_gene: TRBJ2-5; d_gene: TRBD2; v_gene: TRBV2; abundance: NA; CDR3nt: TGTGCCAGCAGGGGAACTAGCGGGGGGGCGAAGACCCAGTACTTC; CDR3aa: CASRGTSGGAKTQYF
j_gene: TRBJ2-7; d_gene: NA; v_gene: TRBV9; abundance: NA; CDR3nt: TGTGCCAGCAGCGTAGGTCGCGAGGGGGCCTACGAGCAGTACTTC; CDR3aa: CASSVGREGAYEQYF
j_gene: TRBJ2-3; d_gene: NA; v_gene: TRBV5-1; abundance: NA; CDR3nt: TGCGCCAGCAGCAAAGACAGCACCACAGATACGCAGTATTTT; CDR3aa: CASSKDSTTDTQYF
j_gene: TRBJ2-3; d_gene: NA; v_gene: TRBV5-1; abundance: NA; CDR3nt: TGCGCCAGCAGAGAACAGATCGGGGTTGGCACAGATACGCAGTATTTT; CDR3aa: CASREQIGVGTDTQYF
j_gene: TRBJ1-3; d_gene: NA; v_gene: TRBV5-1; abundance: few; CDR3nt: TGCGCCAGCAGCTTGACCATCTCACAGGGACCTGGAAACACCATATATTTT; CDR3aa: CASSLTISQGPGNTIYF
j_gene: TRBJ1-2; d_gene: NA; v_gene: TRBV19; abundance: NA; CDR3nt: TGTGCCAGTTCCAGGGTCAATGGCTACACCTTC; CDR3aa: CASSRVNGYTF
j_gene: TRBJ2-7; d_gene: NA; v_gene: TRBV2; abundance: NA; CDR3nt: TGTGCCAGCAGTGAGAGGACAGAAAAGGCCCTACAATACGAGCAGTACTTC; CDR3aa: CASSERTEKALQYEQYF